The clone carrying this T cell receptor beta chain was detected only a few times. Its antigen remains unidentified. The sample is drawn from a study of T-cell reconstitution after alpha-beta-depleted transplantation in children. Study conclusions and caveats: Elevated TCRbeta diversity at day 60 was traced, in some patients, to surviving recipient T cells and thymic progenitors. Among T cells one year after transplant, newly produced cells accounted for most counts and diversity.

With 6 bases removed from V and 8 bases from J, the gap between germline ends came to 8 bases. Germline CDR1 and CDR2: SGHVS and FNYEAQ. The length of the CDR3 is 11 residues. For TCRbeta, the library was prepared with unique molecular identifiers. TCRdb reprocessed the PCR reads with MiXCR, giving one entry per CDR3 protein. The data hold over 90,000 distinct CDR3 sequences, with about 5.6% observed a single time. This TCR derives from a female patient aged 2-9 years who had a stem cell transplant for Fanconi anemia, so the T cells may come from the graft donor. The chain combines TRBV7-6 with TRBJ2-1, with no clear D. The sample in question was PBMCs, mostly from graft donor cells, obtained 60 days after TCRalphabeta/CD19-depleted stem cell transplant. The CDR3 DNA follows: TGTGCCAGCAGGGGTTTAGATGAGCAGTTCTTC. Amino acid sequence: CASRGLDEQFF.